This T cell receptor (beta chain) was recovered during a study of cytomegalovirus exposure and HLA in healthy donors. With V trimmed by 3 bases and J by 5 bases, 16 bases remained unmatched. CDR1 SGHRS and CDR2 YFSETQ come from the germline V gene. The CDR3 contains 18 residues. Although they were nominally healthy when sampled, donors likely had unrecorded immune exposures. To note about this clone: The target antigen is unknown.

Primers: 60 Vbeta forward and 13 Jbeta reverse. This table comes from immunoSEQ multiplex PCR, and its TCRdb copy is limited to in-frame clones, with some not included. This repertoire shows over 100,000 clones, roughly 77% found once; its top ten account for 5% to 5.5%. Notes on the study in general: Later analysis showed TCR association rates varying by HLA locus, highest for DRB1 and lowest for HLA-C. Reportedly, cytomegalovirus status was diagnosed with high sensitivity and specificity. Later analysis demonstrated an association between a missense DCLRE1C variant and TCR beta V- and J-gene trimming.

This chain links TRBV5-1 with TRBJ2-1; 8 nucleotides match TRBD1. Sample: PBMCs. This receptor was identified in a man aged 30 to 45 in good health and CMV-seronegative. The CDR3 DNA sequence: TGCGCCAGCAGCTCCAGGACAGGGACGTCGGGAGTGCACAATGAGCAGTTCTTC. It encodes CASSSRTGTSGVHNEQFF. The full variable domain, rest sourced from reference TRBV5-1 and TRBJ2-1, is KAGVTQTPRYLIKTRGQQVTLSCSPISGHRSVSWYQQTPGQGLQFLFEYFSETQRNKGNFPGRFSGRQFSNSRSEMNVSTLELGDSALYLCASSSRTGTSGVHNEQFFGPGTRLTVL.